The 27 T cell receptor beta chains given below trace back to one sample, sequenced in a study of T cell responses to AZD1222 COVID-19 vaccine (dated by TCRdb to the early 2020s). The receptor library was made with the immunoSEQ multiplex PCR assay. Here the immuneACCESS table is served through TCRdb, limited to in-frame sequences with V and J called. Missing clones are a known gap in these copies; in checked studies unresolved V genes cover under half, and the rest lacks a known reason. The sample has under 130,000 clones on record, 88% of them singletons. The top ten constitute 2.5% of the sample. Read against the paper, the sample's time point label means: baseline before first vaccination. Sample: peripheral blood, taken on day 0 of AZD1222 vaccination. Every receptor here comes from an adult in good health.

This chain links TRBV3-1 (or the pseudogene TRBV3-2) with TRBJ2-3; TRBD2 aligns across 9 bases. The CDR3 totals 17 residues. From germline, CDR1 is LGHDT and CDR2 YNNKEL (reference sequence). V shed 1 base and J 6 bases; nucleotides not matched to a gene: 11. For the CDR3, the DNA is TGTGCCAGCAGCCAAGCGGTACTAGCGGGTCCTCGCGATACGCAGTATTTT. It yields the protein CASSQAVLAGPRDTQYF.

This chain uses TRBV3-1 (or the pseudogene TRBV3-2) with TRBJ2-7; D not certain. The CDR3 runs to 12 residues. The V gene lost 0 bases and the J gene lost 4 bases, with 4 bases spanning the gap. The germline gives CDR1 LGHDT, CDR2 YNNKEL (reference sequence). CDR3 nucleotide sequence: TGTGCCAGCAGCCAAGATTCATACGAGCAGTACTTC. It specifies CASSQDSYEQYF.

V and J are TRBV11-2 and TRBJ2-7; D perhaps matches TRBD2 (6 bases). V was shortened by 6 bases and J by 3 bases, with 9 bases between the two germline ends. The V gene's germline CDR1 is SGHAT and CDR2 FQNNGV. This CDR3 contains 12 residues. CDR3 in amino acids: CASRRDGYEQYF. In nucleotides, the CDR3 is TGTGCCAGCAGGCGGGACGGCTACGAGCAGTACTTC. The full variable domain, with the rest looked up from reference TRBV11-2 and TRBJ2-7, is EAGVAQSPRYKIIEKRQSVAFWCNPISGHATLYWYQQILGQGPKLLIQFQNNGVVDDSQLPKDRFSAERLKGVDSTLKIQPAKLEDSAVYLCASRRDGYEQYFGPGTRLTVT.

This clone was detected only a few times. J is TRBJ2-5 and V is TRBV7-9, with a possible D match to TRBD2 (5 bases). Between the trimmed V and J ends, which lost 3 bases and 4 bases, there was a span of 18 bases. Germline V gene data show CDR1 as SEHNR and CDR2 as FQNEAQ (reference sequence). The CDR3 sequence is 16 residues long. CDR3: CASSFLNPGSAETQYF. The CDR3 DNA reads TGTGCCAGCAGCTTTTTAAACCCGGGATCAGCAGAGACCCAGTACTTC.

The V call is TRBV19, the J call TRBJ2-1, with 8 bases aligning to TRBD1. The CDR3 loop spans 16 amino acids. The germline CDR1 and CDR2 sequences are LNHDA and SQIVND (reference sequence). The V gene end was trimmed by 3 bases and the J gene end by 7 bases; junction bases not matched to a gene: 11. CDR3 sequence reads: CASSIGQGLTYNEQFF. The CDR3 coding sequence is TGTGCCAGTAGTATCGGACAGGGACTTACATATAATGAGCAGTTCTTC.

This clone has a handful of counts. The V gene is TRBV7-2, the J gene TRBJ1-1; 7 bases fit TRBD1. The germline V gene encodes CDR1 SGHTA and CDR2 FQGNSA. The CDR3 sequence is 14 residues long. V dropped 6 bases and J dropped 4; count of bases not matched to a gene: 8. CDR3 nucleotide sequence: TGTGCCAGCAGACCCCAATCAGGGGGCACTGAAGCTTTCTTT. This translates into CASRPQSGGTEAFF.

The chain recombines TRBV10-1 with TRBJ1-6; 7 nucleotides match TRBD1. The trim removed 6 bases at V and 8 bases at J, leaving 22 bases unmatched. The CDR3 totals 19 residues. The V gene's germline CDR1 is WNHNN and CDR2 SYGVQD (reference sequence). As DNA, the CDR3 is TGCGCCAGCAGACCCGTCGGACAGGCGGTAAAGGGCGTTTATTCACCCCTCCACTTT. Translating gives CASRPVGQAVKGVYSPLHF.

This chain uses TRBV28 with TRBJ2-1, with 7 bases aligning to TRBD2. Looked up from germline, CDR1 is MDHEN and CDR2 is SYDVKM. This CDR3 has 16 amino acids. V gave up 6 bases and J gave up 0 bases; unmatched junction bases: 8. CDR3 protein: CASSTWGGNSYNEQFF. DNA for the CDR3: TGTGCCAGCAGCACCTGGGGAGGGAACTCCTACAATGAGCAGTTCTTC.

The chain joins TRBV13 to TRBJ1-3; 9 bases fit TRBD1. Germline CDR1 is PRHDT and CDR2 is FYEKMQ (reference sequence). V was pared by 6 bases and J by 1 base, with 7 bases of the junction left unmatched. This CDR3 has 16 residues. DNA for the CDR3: TGTGCCAGCAGGCAAACAGGGGGCGTTTCTGGAAACACCATATATTTT. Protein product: CASRQTGGVSGNTIYF.

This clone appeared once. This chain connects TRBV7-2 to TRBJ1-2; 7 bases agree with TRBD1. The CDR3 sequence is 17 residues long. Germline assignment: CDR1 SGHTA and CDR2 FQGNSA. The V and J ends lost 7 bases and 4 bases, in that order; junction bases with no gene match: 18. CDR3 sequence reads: CASNPLGPWSGGYGYTF. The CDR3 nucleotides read TGTGCCAGCAACCCCCTAGGCCCCTGGTCAGGGGGCTATGGCTACACCTTC.

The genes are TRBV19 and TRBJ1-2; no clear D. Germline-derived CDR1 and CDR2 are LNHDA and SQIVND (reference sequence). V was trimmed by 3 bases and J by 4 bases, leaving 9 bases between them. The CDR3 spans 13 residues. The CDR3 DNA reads TGTGCCAGTAGTATGCAAACCTCCTATGGCTACACCTTC. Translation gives CASSMQTSYGYTF.

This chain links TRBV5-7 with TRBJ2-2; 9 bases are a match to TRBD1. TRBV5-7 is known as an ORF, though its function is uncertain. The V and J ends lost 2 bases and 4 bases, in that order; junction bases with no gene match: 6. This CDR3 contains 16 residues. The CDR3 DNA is TGTGCCAGCAGCTTCTTACAGGGGGCAGGCACCGGGGAGCTGTTTTTT. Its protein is CASSFLQGAGTGELFF.

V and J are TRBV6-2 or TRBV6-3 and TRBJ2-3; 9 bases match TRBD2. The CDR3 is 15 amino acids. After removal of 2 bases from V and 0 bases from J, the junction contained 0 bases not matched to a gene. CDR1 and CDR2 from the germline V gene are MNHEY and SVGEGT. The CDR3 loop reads CASSYTSGSTDTQYF. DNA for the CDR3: TGTGCCAGCAGTTACACTAGCGGGAGCACAGATACGCAGTATTTT.

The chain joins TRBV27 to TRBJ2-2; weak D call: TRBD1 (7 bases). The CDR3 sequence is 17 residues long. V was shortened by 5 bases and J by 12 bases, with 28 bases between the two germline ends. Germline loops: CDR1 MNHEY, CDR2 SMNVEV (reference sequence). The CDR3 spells CASSPGQGEVVPRKLFF. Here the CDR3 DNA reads TGTGCCAGCAGTCCGGGGCAGGGGGAGGTTGTTCCTCGGAAGCTGTTTTTT.

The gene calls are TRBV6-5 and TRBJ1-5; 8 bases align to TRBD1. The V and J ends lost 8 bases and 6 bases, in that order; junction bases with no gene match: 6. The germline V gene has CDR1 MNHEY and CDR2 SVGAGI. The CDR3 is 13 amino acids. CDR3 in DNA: TGTGCCAGCTCAGGACAGGGTGTTCAGCCCCAGCATTTT. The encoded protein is CASSGQGVQPQHF.

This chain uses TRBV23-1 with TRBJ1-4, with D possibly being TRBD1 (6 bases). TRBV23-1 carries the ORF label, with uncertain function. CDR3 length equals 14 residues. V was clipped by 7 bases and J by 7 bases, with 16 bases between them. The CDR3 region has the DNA TGCGCCAGCACAGGGGAGCCTCTTCGTGAAAAACTGTTTTTT. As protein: CASTGEPLREKLFF.

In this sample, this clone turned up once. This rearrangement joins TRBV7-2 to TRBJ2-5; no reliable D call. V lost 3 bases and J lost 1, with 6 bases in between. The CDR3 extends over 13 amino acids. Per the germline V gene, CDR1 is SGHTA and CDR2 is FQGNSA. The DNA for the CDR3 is TGTGCCAGCAGCTTTGAGCTCCAAGAGACCCAGTACTTC. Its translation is CASSFELQETQYF.

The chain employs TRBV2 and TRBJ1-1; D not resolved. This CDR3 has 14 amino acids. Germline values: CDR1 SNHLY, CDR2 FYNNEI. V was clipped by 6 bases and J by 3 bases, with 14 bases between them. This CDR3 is CASSEGGVHTEAFF. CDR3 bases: TGTGCCAGCAGCGAGGGTGGGGTACACACTGAAGCTTTCTTT.

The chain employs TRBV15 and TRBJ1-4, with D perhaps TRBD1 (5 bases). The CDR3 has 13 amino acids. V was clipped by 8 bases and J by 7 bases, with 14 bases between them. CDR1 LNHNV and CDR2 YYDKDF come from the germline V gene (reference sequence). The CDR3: CATGRAQGEKLFF. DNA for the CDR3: TGTGCCACCGGGCGGGCCCAGGGTGAAAAACTGTTTTTT.

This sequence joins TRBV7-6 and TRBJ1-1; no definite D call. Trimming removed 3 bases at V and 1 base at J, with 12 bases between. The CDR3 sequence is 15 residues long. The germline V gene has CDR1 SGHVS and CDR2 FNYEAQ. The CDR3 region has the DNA TGTGCCAGCAGCTTCCGGCGGGAGGGGAACACTGAAGCTTTCTTT. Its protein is CASSFRREGNTEAFF.

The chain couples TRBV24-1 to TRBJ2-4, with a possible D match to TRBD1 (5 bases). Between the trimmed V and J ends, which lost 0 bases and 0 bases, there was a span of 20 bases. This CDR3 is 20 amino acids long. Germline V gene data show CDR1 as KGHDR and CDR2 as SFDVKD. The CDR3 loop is CATSDLPQLRQPLAKNIQYF. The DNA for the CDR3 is TGTGCCACCAGTGATTTGCCCCAACTAAGACAGCCTTTAGCCAAAAACATTCAGTACTTC.

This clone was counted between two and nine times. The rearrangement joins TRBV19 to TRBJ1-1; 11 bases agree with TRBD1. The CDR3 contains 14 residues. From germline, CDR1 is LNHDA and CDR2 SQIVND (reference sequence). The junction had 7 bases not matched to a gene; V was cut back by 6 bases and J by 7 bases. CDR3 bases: TGTGCCAGTAGCCCCGGACAGGGGGCCGGTGAAGCTTTCTTT. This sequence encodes CASSPGQGAGEAFF.

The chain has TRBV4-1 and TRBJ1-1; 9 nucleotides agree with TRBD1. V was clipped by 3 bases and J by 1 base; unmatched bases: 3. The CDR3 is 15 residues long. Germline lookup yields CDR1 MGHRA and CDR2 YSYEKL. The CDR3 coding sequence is TGCGCCAGCAGCCATTCGGGACAGGGGAACACTGAAGCTTTCTTT. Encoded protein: CASSHSGQGNTEAFF.

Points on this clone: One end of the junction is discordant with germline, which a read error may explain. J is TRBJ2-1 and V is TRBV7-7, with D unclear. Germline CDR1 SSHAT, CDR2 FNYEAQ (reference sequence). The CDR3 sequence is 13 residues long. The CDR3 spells CASSLEVGNEQFF. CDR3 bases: TGTGCTAGCAGCTTAGAAGTCGGGAATGAGCAGTTCTTC.

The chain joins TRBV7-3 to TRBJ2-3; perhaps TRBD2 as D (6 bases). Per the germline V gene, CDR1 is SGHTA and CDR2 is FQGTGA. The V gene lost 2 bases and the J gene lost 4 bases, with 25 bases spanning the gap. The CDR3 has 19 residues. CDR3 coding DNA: TGTGCCAGCAGCTTATTATCGGGGGAAACGCCACTAGCCTCAGATACGCAGTATTTT. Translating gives CASSLLSGETPLASDTQYF. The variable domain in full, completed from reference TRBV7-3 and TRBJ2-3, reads GAGVSQTPSNKVTEKGKYVELRCDPISGHTALYWYRQSLGQGPEFLIYFQGTGAADDSGLPNDRFFAVRPEGSVSTLKIQRTERGDSAVYLCASSLLSGETPLASDTQYFGPGTRLTVL.

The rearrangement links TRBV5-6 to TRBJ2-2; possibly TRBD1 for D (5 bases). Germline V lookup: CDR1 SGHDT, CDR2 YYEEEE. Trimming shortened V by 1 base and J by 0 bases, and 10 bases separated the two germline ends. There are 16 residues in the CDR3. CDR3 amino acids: CASSLQGSSNTGELFF. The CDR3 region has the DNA TGTGCCAGCAGCTTGCAGGGAAGTTCGAACACCGGGGAGCTGTTTTTT.

DNA for the CDR3: TGTGCCAGCAGTGTGACCTTCTACGAGCAGTACTTC. It codes for CASSVTFYEQYF. This chain links TRBV2 with TRBJ2-7; D gene unclear. Germline V gene sequence: CDR1 SNHLY, CDR2 FYNNEI. Trimming cost V 4 bases and J 3 bases, with 7 bases left between them. There are 12 residues in the CDR3.